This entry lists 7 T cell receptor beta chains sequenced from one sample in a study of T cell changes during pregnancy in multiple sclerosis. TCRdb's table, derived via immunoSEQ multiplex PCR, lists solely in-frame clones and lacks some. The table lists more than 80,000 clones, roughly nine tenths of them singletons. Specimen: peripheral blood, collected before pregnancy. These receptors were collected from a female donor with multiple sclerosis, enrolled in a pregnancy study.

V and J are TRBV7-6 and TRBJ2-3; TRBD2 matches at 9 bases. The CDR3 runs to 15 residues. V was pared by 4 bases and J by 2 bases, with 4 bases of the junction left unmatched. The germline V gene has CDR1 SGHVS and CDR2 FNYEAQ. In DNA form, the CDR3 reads TGTGCCAGCAGCTCACTAGCGGGTCCCACAGATACGCAGTATTTT. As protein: CASSSLAGPTDTQYF.

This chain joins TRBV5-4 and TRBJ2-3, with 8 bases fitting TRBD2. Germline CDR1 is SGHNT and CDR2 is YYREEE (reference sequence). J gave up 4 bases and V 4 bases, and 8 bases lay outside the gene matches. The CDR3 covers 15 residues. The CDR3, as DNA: TGTGCCAGCAGCACCGCCGGGGGGGCGGCAGATACGCAGTATTTT. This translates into CASSTAGGAADTQYF.

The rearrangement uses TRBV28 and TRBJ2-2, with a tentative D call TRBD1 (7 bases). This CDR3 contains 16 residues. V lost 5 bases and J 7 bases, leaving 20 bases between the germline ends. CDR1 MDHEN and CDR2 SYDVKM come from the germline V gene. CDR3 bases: TGTGCCAGCAGTCGCCTAACCTCAGGGGGGAACGGGGAGCTGTTTTTT. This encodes CASSRLTSGGNGELFF.

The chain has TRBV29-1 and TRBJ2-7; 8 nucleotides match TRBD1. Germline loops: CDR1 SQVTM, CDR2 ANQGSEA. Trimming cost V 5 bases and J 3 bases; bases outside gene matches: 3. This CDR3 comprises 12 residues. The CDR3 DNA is TGCAGCGTTCGAACAGGGGGCTACGAGCAGTACTTC. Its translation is CSVRTGGYEQYF.

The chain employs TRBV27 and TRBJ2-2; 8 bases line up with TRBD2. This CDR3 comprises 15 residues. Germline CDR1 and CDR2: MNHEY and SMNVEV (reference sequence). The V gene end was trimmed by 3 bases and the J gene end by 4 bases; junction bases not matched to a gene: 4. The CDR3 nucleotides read TGTGCCAGCAGTTTCGGGGGGGCGGGCACCGGGGAGCTGTTTTTT. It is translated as CASSFGGAGTGELFF.

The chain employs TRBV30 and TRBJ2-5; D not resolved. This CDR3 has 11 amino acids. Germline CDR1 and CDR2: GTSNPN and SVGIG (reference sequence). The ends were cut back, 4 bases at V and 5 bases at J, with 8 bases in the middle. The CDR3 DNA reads TGTGCCTGGACGAATGCGGAGACCCAGTACTTC. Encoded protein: CAWTNAETQYF.

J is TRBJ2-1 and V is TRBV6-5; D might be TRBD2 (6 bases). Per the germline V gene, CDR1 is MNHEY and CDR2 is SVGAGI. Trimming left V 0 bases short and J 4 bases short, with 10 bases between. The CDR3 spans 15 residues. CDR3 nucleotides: TGTGCCAGCAGTTACTCGGCTAGCGTATACAATGAGCAGTTCTTC. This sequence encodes CASSYSASVYNEQFF.